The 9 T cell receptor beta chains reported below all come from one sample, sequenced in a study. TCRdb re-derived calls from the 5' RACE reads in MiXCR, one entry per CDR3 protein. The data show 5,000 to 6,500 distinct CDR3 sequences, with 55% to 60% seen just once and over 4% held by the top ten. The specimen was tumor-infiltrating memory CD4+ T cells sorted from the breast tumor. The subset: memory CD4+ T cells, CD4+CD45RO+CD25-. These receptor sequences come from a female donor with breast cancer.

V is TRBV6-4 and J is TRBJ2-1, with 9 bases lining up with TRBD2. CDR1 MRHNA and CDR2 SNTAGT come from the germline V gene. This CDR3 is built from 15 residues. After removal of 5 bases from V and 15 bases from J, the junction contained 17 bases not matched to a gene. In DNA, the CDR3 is TGTGCCAGCAGTCAATTCCCGATAGCGGGGGAGGCTTTGTTCTTC. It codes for CASSQFPIAGEALFF.

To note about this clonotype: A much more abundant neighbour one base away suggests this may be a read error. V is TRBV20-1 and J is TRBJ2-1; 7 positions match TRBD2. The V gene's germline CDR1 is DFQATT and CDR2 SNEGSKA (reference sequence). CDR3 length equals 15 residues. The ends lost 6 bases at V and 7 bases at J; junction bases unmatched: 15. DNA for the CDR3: TGCAGTGCCAGGAAAACTAGCGTAGGGTGGAATGAGCAGTTCTTC. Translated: CSARKTSVGWNEQFF.

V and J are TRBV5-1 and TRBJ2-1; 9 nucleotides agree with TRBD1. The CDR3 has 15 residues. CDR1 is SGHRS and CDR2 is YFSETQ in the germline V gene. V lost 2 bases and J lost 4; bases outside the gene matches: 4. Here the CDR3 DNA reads TGCGCCAGCAGCTTCCGGGACAGGGTTTACAATGAGCAGTTCTTC. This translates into CASSFRDRVYNEQFF. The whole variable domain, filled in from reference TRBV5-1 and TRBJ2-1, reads KAGVTQTPRYLIKTRGQQVTLSCSPISGHRSVSWYQQTPGQGLQFLFEYFSETQRNKGNFPGRFSGRQFSNSRSEMNVSTLELGDSALYLCASSFRDRVYNEQFFGPGTRLTVL.

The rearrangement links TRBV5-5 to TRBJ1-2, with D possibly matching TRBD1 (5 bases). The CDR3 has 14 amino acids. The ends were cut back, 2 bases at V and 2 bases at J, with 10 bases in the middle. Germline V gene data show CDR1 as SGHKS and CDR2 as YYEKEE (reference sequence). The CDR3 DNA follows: TGTGCCAGCAGCTTATTGACAGTCAACTATGGCTACACCTTC. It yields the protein CASSLLTVNYGYTF.

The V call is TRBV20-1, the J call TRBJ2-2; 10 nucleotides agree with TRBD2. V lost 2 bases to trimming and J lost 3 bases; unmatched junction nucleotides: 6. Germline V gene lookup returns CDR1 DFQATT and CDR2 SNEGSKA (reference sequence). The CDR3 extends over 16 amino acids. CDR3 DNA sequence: TGCAGTGCTAGATTGGGACTAGCGCAAGACACCGGGGAGCTGTTTTTT. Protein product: CSARLGLAQDTGELFF.

The CDR3 here is CASSSRYTPGLDYTDTQYF. The CDR3 DNA follows: TGCGCCAGCAGCTCGCGGTACACTCCGGGACTAGACTACACAGATACGCAGTATTTT. The V and J genes are TRBV5-1 and TRBJ2-3; 8 positions agree with TRBD2. Germline values: CDR1 SGHRS, CDR2 YFSETQ. J lost 2 bases, V lost 3 bases, and 17 bases had no gene match. The CDR3 loop spans 19 amino acids.

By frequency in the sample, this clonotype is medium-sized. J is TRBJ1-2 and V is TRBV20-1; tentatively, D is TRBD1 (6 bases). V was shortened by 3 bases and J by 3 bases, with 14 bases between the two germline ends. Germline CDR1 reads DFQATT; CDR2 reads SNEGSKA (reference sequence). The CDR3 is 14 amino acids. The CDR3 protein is CSARGQGNDYGYTF. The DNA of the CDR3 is TGCAGTGCTAGGGGACAAGGGAACGACTATGGCTACACCTTC.

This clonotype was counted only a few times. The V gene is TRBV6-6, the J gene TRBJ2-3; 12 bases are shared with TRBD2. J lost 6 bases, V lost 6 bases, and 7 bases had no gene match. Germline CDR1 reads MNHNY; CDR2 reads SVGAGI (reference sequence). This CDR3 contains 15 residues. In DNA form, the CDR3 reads TGTGCCAGCAGGGAGACTAGCGGGAGTAGGGATACGCAGTATTTT. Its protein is CASRETSGSRDTQYF.

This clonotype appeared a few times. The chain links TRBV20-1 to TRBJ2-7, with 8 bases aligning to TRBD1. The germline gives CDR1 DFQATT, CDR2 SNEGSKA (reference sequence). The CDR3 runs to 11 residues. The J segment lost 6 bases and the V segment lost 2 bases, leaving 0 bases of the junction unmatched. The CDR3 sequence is CSARTGGEQYF. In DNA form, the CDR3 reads TGCAGTGCTAGAACAGGGGGCGAGCAGTACTTC.